Below, one TCR beta chain is given with its context. This specimen comes from a study of cytomegalovirus exposure and HLA in healthy donors. PCR involved 60 Vbeta and 13 Jbeta primers. Profiled with immunoSEQ multiplex PCR; TCRdb holds only in-frame clones, not every one. The table records roughly 100,000 clones, around 85% of them present only once. Between the trimmed V and J ends, which lost 1 base and 1 base, there was a span of 9 bases. The CDR3 consists of 15 residues. Germline V gives CDR1 SGHTA, CDR2 FQGTGA. The material sequenced was PBMCs. This TCR came from a man in his sixties in good health and CMV-seronegative. The chain carries TRBV7-3 and TRBJ2-3; D remains ambiguous. CDR3 in amino acids: CASSLKGGRTDTQYF. Here the CDR3 DNA reads TGTGCCAGCAGCTTAAAAGGCGGTCGCACAGATACGCAGTATTTT.